The source of this T cell receptor beta chain is a study of T cells in women clearing cervical HPV infection. Study at large: No precancer developed; the control's incident HPV16 infection cleared within 12 months.

Method: immunoSEQ multiplex PCR; TCRdb's copy keeps in-frame clones and lacks some. The table for this sample gives 22,000 or so clones. The CDR3 is 15 residues long. Trimming cost V 1 base and J 2 bases; bases outside gene matches: 5. Germline V gives CDR1 SGHTA, CDR2 FQGNSA. Concerning this clone: The read terminates 3 residues ahead of where the CDR3 ends, so the germline J gene completes it.

The source material was blood buffy coat. V is TRBV7-2 and J is TRBJ2-7; 7 bases agree with TRBD1. The sequence derives from a woman between 18 and 70 years old with a cervical HPV16 infection that either progressed to CIN3+ or cleared (not recorded which). The covered CDR3 bases are TGTGCCAGCAGCTTAGGGACAGGCCCCCCCTACGAG. Amino acid sequence: CASSLGTGPPYE. The whole CDR3 sequence reads CASSLGTGPPYEQYF.